The rows below give T cell receptor beta chains drawn from one sample of a study of read filtering for tumor transcriptome and immune sequencing. TCRdb recomputed calls from the reads with MiXCR, one row per CDR3 protein. Among around 140,000 distinct CDR3 sequences listed, roughly 13% were seen once. Material for sequencing was a population of CD138-negative cells sorted from bone marrow. All receptors come from a donor at least 40 years old with multiple myeloma. The CDR3 runs from the conserved cysteine through the conserved F or W. Each record gives: J gene, clone size, V gene, D gene, CDR3 protein, CDR3 DNA. D genes are given only for firm matches. Clone size is not always given. Where it is, it says once, few, many or a class for expanded clones.

j_gene: TRBJ2-5
abundance: many
v_gene: TRBV29-1
d_gene: TRBD2
CDR3aa: CSVVSPGLAEETQYF
CDR3nt: TGCAGCGTTGTTTCCCCGGGACTAGCGGAAGAGACCCAGTACTTC

j_gene: TRBJ2-7
abundance: many
v_gene: TRBV6-5
d_gene: TRBD1
CDR3aa: CASSDGTGATYEQYF
CDR3nt: TGTGCCAGCAGTGACGGGACAGGGGCCACCTACGAGCAGTACTTC

j_gene: TRBJ2-2
abundance: many
v_gene: TRBV30
d_gene: NA
CDR3aa: CAWTRNQPAGELFF
CDR3nt: TGTGCCTGGACCCGAAATCAGCCGGCCGGGGAGCTGTTTTTT

j_gene: TRBJ2-1
abundance: NA
v_gene: TRBV7-7
d_gene: NA
CDR3aa: CASSENPGRVNEQFF
CDR3nt: TGTGCCAGCAGCGAGAACCCTGGGCGGGTCAATGAGCAGTTCTTC

j_gene: TRBJ2-7
abundance: few
v_gene: TRBV12-3/TRBV12-4
d_gene: NA
CDR3aa: CASRPPGRSYEQYF
CDR3nt: TGTGCCAGCAGACCTCCGGGGAGGTCGTACGAGCAGTACTTC

j_gene: TRBJ2-1
abundance: many
v_gene: TRBV20-1
d_gene: TRBD2
CDR3aa: CSARTSRNEQFF
CDR3nt: TGCAGTGCTAGGACTAGCAGGAATGAGCAGTTCTTC

j_gene: TRBJ1-5
abundance: many
v_gene: TRBV27
d_gene: NA
CDR3aa: CASRRADNQPQHF
CDR3nt: TGTGCCAGCAGACGGGCCGACAATCAGCCCCAGCATTTT

j_gene: TRBJ2-7
abundance: many
v_gene: TRBV10-3
d_gene: NA
CDR3aa: CAISELGKQYF
CDR3nt: TGTGCCATCAGTGAGTTGGGGAAGCAGTACTTC

j_gene: TRBJ2-7
abundance: many
v_gene: TRBV7-9
d_gene: TRBD2
CDR3aa: CASSDGTSGAYEQYF
CDR3nt: TGTGCCAGCAGCGATGGGACTAGCGGGGCCTACGAGCAGTACTTC

j_gene: TRBJ1-6
abundance: many
v_gene: TRBV6-5
d_gene: NA
CDR3aa: CASSLQAVDSPLHF
CDR3nt: TGTGCCAGCAGTTTACAGGCCGTAGATTCACCCCTCCACTTT

j_gene: TRBJ2-1
abundance: many
v_gene: TRBV6-5
d_gene: NA
CDR3aa: CASRVALSYNEQFF
CDR3nt: TGTGCCAGCAGGGTAGCACTGTCCTACAATGAGCAGTTCTTC

j_gene: TRBJ2-7
abundance: many
v_gene: TRBV29-1
d_gene: TRBD2
CDR3aa: CSVGEAGVKYF
CDR3nt: TGCAGCGTTGGGGAAGCGGGGGTGAAGTACTTC

j_gene: TRBJ2-3
abundance: NA
v_gene: TRBV14
d_gene: TRBD2
CDR3aa: CASSQLAGNADTQYF
CDR3nt: TGTGCCAGCAGCCAATTAGCGGGAAACGCAGATACGCAGTATTTT